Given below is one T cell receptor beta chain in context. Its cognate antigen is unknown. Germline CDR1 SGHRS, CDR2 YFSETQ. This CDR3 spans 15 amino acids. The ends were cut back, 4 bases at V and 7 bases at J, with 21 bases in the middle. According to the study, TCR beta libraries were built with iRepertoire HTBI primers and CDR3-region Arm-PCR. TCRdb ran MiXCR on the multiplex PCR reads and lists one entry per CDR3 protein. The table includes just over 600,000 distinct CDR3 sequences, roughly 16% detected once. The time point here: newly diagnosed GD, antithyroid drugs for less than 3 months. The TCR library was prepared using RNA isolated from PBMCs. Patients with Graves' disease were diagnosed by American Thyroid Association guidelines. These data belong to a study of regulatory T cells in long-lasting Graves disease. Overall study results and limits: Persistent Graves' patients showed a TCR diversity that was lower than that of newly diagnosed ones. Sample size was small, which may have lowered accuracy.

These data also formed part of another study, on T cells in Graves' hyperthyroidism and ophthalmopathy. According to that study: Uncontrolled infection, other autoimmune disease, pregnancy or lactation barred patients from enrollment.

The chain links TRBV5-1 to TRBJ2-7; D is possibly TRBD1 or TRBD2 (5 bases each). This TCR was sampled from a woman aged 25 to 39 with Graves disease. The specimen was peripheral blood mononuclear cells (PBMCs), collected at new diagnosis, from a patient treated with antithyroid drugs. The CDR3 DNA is TGCGCCAGCAGCGACCGATCCGGGACCCCGGGGGAGCAGTACTTC. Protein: CASSDRSGTPGEQYF.